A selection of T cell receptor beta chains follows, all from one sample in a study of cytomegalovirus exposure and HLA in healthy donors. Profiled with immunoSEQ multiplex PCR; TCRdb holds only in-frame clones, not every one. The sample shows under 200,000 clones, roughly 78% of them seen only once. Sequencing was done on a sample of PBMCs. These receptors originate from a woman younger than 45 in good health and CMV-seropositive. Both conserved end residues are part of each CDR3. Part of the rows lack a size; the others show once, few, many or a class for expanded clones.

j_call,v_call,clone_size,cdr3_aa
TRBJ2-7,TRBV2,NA,CASSATSGRAGEQYF
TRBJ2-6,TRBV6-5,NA,CASRTGGVGANVLTF
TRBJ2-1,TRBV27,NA,CASSLIGVAAYNEQFF
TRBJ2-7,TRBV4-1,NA,CASSQDWSSGVAYEQYF
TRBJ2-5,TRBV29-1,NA,CSVAGETQYF
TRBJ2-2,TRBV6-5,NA,CASTPVRGNTGELFF
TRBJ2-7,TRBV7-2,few,CASSFRTGGSSSYEQYF
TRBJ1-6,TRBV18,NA,CASSPEEGIYNSPLHF
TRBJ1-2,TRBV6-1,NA,CATSGQETNYGYTF
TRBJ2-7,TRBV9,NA,CASSVRQGEDYEQYF
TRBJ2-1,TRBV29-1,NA,CSVDRREFYYNEQFF
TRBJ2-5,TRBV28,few,CASSPYRTGNGKTQYF
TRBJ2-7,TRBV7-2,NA,CASSLGRRSYEQYF
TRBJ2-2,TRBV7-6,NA,CASRRDRGSINTGELFF
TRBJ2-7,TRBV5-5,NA,CASSFASGTYEQYF
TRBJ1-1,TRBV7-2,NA,CASSLSANTEAFF
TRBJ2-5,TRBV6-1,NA,CASSAGVKETQYF
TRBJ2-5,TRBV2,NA,CASREGTGDTVDQETQYF
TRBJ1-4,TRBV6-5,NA,CASSPRDRNEKLFF
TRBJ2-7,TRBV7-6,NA,CASSPRDTGYEQYF
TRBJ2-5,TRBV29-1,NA,CSVGQVEETQYF
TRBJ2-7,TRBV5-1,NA,CASSRIGQGDSYEQYF
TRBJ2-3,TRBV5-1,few,CASSRGSGTQYF
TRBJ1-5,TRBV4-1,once,CASSQDKGGDSNQPQHF
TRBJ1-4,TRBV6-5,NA,CASGRQGPNEKLFF
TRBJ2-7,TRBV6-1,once,CASSDRTGLNPEQYF
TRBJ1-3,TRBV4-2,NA,CASSQMTGILTPVSGNTIYF
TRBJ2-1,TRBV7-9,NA,CASSLESSYNEQFF
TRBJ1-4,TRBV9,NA,CASSARDRANEKLFF
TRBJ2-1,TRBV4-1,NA,CASSRNVLAGGPSHNEQFF
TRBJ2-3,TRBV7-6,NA,CASSPQGWTDTQYF
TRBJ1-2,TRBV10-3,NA,CAISGQSGAGDYGYTF
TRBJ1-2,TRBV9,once,CASSGPDRDYGYTF
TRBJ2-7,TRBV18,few,CASSKGGSEQYF
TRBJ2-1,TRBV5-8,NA,CASSTFSGRIWNEQFF
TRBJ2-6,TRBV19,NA,CASSRRLGGANVLTF
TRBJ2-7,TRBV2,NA,CASRGLAGGYQYF
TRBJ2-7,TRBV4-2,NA,CASSPSDTGYEQYF
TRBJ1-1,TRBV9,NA,CASSGTGETNTEAFF
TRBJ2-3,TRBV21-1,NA,CASSGAGEMDTQYF
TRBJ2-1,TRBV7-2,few,CASSLVGDYSNEQFF
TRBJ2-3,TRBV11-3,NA,CASSSIAGGGSTQYF
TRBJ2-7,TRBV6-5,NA,CASSYRGQGRYEQYF
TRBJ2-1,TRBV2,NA,CASSELAGALYNEQFF
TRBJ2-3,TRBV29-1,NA,CSVNRGNTDTQYF
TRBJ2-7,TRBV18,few,CASSPPVAGRMNSSYEQYF
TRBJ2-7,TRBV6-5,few,CASRVRDSYEQYF
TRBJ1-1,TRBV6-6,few,CASSQPGQNTEAFF